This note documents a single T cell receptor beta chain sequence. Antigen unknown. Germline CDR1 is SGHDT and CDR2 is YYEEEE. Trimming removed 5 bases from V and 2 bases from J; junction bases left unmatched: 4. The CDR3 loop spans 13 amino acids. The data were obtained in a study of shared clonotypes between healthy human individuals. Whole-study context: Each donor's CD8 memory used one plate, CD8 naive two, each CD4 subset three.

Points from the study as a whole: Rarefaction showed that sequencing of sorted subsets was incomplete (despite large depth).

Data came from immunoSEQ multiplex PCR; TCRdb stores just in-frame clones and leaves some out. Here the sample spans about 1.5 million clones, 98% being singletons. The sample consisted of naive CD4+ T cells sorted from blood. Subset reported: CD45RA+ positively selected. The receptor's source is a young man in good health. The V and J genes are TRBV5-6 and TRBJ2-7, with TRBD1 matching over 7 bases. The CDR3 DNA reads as TGTGCCAGCAGAGGGGGCCCGACCTACGAGCAGTACTTC. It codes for CASRGGPTYEQYF.